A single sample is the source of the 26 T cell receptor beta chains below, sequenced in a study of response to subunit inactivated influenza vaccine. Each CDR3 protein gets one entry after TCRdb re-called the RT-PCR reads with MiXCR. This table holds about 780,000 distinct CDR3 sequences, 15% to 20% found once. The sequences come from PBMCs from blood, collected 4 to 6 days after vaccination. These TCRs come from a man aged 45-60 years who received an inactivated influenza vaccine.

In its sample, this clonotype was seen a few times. DNA for the CDR3: TGTGCCAGCAGTCCCCAGGGGAGGGGTGACGGACAGCCCCAGCATTTT. Its translation: CASSPQGRGDGQPQHF. The J gene is TRBJ1-5, the V gene TRBV27; tentative D call: TRBD1 (6 bases). V lost 5 bases and J lost 7, with 21 bases in between. This CDR3 has 16 amino acids. Germline loops: CDR1 MNHEY, CDR2 SMNVEV (reference sequence).

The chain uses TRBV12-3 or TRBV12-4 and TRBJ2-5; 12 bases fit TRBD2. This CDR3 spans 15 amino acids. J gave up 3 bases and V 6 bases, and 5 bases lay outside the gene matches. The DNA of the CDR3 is TGTGCCAGCAGCCCGACTAGCGGGAGAGAAGAGACCCAGTACTTC. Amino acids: CASSPTSGREETQYF.

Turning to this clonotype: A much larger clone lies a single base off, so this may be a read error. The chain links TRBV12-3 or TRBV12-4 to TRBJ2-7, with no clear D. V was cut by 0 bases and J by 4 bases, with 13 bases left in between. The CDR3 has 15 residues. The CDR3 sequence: CASSLAAGGKYEQYF. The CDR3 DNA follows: TGTGCCAGCAGTTTAGCGGCTGGCGGAAAGTACGAGCAGTACTTC.

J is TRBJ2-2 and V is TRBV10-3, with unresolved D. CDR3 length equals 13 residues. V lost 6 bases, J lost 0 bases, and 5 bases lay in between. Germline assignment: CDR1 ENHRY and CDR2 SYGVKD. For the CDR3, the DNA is TGTGCCATCAGGGCTACGAACACCGGGGAGCTGTTTTTT. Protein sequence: CAIRATNTGELFF.

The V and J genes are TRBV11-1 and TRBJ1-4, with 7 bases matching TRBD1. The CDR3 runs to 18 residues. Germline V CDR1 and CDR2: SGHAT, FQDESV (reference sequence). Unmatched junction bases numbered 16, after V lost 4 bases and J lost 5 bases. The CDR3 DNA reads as TGTGCCAGCAGCTCAAAAGCGACTACAGGGGCCAAGAATGAAAAACTGTTTTTT. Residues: CASSSKATTGAKNEKLFF.

In DNA, the CDR3 is TGCAGCTACCAGAGGCCGGGACAGAAAGAGACCCAGTACTTC. This codes for CSYQRPGQKETQYF. The chain combines TRBV29-1 with TRBJ2-5, with TRBD1 matching 7 bases. CDR1 and CDR2 (germline): SQVTM, ANQGSEA. With V trimmed by 8 bases and J by 3 bases, 12 bases remained unmatched. The CDR3 has 14 amino acids.

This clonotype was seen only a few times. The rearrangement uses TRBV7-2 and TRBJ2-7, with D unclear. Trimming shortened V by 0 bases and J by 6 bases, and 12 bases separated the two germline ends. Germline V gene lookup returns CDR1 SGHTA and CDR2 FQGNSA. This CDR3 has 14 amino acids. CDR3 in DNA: TGTGCCAGCAGCTTAGCCAGATTAGCCCCCGAGCAGTACTTC. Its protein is CASSLARLAPEQYF. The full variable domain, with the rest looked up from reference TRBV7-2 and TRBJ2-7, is GAGVSQSPSNKVTEKGKDVELRCDPISGHTALYWYRQSLGQGLEFLIYFQGNSAPDKSGLPSDRFSAERTGGSVSTLTIQRTQQEDSAVYLCASSLARLAPEQYFGPGTRLTVT.

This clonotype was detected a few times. The CDR3 here is CASSLSGGGRHTQYF. The CDR3, as DNA: TGTGCCAGCAGCTTAAGCGGGGGCGGCAGGCATACGCAGTATTTT. V is TRBV7-2 and J is TRBJ2-3; 8 positions agree with TRBD2. This CDR3 region has 15 residues. With 2 bases clipped from V and 7 bases from J, the junction kept 8 bases outside the gene matches. Germline CDR1 and CDR2: SGHTA and FQGNSA.

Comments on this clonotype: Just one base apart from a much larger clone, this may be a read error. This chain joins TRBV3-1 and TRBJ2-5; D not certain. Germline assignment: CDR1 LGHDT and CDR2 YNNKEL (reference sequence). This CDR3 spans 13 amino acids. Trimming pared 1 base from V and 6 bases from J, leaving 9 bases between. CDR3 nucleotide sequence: TGTGCCAGCAGCCAAGGGGGTGGACAGACCCAGTACTTC. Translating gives CASSQGGGQTQYF.

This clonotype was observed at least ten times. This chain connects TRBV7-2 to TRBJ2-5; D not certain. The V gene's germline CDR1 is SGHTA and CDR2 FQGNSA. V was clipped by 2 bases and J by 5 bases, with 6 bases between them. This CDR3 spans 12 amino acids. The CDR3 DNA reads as TGTGCCAGCAGCTTATTTCGGGAGACCCAGTACTTC. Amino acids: CASSLFRETQYF.

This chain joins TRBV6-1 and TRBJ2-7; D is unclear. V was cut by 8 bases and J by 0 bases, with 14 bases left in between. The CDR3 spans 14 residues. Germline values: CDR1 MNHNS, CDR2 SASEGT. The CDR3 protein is CASGSSRSSYEQYF. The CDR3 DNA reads TGTGCCAGCGGATCCTCTCGGAGCTCCTACGAGCAGTACTTC.

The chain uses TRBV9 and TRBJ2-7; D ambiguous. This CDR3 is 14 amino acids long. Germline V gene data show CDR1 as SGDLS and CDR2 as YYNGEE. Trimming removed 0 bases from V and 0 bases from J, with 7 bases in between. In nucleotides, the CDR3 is TGTGCCAGCAGCGTAGGGGCAGACTCCTACGAGCAGTACTTC. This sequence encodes CASSVGADSYEQYF.

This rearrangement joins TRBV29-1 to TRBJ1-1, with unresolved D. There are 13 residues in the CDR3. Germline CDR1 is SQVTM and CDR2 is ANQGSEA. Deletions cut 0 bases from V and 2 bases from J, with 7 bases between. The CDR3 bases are TGCAGCGTTGAAGATCATAAAAACACTGAAGCTTTCTTT. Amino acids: CSVEDHKNTEAFF.

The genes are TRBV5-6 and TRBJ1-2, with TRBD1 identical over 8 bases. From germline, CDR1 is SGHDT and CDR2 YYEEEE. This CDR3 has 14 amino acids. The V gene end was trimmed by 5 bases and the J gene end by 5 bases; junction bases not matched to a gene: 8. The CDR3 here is CASRPGQGGYGYTF. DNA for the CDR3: TGTGCCAGCAGACCAGGACAGGGTGGATATGGCTACACCTTC.

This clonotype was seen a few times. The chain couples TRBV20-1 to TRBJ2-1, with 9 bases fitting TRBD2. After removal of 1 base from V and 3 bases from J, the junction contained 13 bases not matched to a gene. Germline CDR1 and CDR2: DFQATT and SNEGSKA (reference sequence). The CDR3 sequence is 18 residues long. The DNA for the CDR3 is TGCAGTGCTAGAGTATCGGGTTTGGGGACTAGCTTCTACAATGAGCAGTTCTTC. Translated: CSARVSGLGTSFYNEQFF.

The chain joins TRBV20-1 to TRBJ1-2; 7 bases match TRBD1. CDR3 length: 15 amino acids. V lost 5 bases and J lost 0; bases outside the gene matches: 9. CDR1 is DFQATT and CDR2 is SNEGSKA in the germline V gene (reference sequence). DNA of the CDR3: TGCAGTGCTGGAGGGGGCACAGGGCCTAACTATGGCTACACCTTC. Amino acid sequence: CSAGGGTGPNYGYTF.

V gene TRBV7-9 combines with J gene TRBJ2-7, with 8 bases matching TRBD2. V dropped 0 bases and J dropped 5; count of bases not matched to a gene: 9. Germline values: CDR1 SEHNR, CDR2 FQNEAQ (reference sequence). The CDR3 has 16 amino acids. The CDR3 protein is CASSLALVAGNNEQYF. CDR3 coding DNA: TGTGCCAGCAGCTTAGCGTTGGTAGCGGGGAATAACGAGCAGTACTTC.

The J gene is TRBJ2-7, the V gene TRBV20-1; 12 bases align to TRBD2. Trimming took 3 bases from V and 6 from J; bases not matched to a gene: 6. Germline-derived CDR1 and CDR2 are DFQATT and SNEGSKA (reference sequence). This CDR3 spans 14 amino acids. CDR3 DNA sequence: TGCAGTGCTAGCTCGACTAGCGGGAGTAGCGAGCAGTACTTC. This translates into CSASSTSGSSEQYF.

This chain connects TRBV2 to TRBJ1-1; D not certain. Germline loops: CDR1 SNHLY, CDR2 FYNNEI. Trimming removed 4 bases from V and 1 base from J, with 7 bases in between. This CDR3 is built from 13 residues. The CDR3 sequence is CASSGAANTEAFF. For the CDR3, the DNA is TGTGCCAGCAGTGGGGCAGCGAACACTGAAGCTTTCTTT.

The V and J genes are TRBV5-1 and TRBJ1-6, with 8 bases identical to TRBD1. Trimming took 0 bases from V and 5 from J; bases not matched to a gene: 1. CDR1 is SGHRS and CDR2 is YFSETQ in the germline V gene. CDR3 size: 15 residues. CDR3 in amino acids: CASSLGTGNNSPLHF. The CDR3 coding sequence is TGCGCCAGCAGCTTGGGGACAGGGAATAATTCACCCCTCCACTTT.

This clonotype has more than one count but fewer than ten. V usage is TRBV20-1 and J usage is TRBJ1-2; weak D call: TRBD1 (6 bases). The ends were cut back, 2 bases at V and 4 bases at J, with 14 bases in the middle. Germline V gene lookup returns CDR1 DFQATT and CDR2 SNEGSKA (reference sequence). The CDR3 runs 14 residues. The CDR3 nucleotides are TGCAGTGCTAGATCACAGGGAGGGGGCTATGGCTACACCTTC. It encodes CSARSQGGGYGYTF.

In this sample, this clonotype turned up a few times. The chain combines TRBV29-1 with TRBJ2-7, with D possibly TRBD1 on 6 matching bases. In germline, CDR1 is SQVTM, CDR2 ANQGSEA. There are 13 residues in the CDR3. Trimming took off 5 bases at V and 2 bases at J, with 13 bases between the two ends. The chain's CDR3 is CSVTGTYTYEQYF. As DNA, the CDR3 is TGCAGCGTTACAGGGACCTACACCTACGAGCAGTACTTC.

The CDR3 protein is CASSVDIGAYEQYF. In DNA, the CDR3 is TGTGCCAGCAGCGTAGATATTGGCGCTTACGAGCAGTACTTC. The V call is TRBV5-6, the J call TRBJ2-7; D is ambiguous. CDR3 size: 14 residues. Trimming stripped 4 bases from V and 4 bases from J, with 15 bases between. The germline V gene has CDR1 SGHDT and CDR2 YYEEEE. Full variable domain (rest looked up from reference TRBV5-6 and TRBJ2-7): DAGVTQSPTHLIKTRGQQVTLRCSPKSGHDTVSWYQQALGQGPQFIFQYYEEEERQRGNFPDRFSGHQFPNYSSELNVNALLLGDSALYLCASSVDIGAYEQYFGPGTRLTVT.

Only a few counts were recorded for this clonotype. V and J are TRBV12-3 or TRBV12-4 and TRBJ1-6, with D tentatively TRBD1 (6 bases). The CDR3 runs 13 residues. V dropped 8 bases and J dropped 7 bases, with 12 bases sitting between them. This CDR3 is CASRSGENSPLHF. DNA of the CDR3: TGTGCCAGCCGCTCAGGGGAGAATTCACCCCTCCACTTT.

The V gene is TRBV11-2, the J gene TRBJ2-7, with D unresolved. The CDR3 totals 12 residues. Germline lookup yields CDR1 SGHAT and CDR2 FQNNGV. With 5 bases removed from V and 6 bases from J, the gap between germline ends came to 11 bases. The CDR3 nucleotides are TGTGCCAGCAGCCGTCGGGTTGCCGAGCAGTACTTC. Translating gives CASSRRVAEQYF.

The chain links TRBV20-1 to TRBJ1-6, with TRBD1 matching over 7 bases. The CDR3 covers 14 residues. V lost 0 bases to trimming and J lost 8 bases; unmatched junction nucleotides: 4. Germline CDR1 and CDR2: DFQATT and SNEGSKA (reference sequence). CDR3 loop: CSARDQGEYSPLHF. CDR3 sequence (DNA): TGCAGTGCTAGAGATCAGGGGGAGTATTCACCCCTCCACTTT.